These T cell receptor beta chains were read from a single sample in a study of blood T cell repertoires in COVID-19. The method was immunoSEQ multiplex PCR; TCRdb's version includes in-frame clones alone and lacks a portion of them. The sample includes about 260,000 clones, roughly 79% of them seen just once. Sequencing input: peripheral blood. Receptors originate from a woman aged 80 or over with acute or convalescent COVID-19. CDR3s include the opening cysteine and the closing phenylalanine or tryptophan. The order of the fields is clone size, CDR3 length, V gene, J gene, D gene, CDR3 protein, CDR3 DNA. The D gene is left open where the match is weak. Clone size appears in some rows only: once, few, many, or a class for an expanded clone.

>.|16|TRBV28|TRBJ2-1|TRBD2
CASSLPPASGGDEQFF
TGTGCCAGCAGTTTACCCCCGGCTAGCGGGGGGGATGAGCAGTTCTTC
>.|12|TRBV15|TRBJ2-7|.
CATQSGGSEQYF
TGTGCCACCCAGAGTGGGGGGAGCGAGCAGTACTTC
>.|14|TRBV3-1/TRBV3-2|TRBJ1-1|TRBD1
CASSSWTGWTEAFF
TGTGCCAGCAGCTCCTGGACAGGGTGGACTGAAGCTTTCTTT
>.|14|TRBV4-1|TRBJ2-5|TRBD2
CASSPPRLAETQYF
TGCGCCAGCAGCCCGCCACGACTAGCGGAGACCCAGTACTTC
>.|13|TRBV7-2|TRBJ2-1|.
CASSLSLTTEQFF
TGTGCCAGCAGCTTAAGCCTTACCACTGAGCAGTTCTTC
>few|14|TRBV6-6|TRBJ2-7|.
CASSRIGTSYEQYF
TGTGCCAGCAGTCGTATCGGGACATCCTACGAGCAGTACTTC
>.|17|TRBV4-1|TRBJ1-1|.
CASSQDPAPRVFAEAFF
TGCGCCAGCAGCCAAGATCCGGCCCCGAGGGTGTTCGCTGAAGCTTTCTTT
>.|14|TRBV6-5|TRBJ1-5|.
CASSYSSEEQPQHF
TGTGCCAGCAGTTACTCGAGTGAGGAGCAGCCCCAGCATTTT
>.|13|TRBV7-2|TRBJ2-7|.
CASSLYRDDEQYF
TGTGCCAGCAGCCTATACAGGGATGACGAGCAGTACTTC
>.|16|TRBV6-5|TRBJ2-1|TRBD1
CASSSAGQGARGEQFF
TGTGCCAGCAGTTCGGCCGGACAGGGGGCAAGAGGTGAGCAGTTCTTC
>.|14|TRBV7-9|TRBJ1-6|.
CASSLPAANSPLHF
TGTGCCAGCAGCTTACCCGCCGCGAATTCACCCCTCCACTTT
>.|13|TRBV7-2|TRBJ2-7|TRBD2
CASSRVAGYEQYF
TGTGCCAGCAGCCGAGTAGCGGGATACGAGCAGTACTTC
>few|15|TRBV5-1|TRBJ1-6|.
CASRERSANNSPLHF
TGCGCCAGTAGGGAGAGGTCCGCTAATAATTCACCCCTCCACTTT
>.|14|TRBV5-5|TRBJ1-4|.
CASSLTGTLEKLFF
TGTGCCAGCAGCTTGACGGGGACACTTGAAAAACTGTTTTTT
>few|16|TRBV6-2/TRBV6-3|TRBJ1-6|TRBD1
CASSYGDRGAVSPLHF
TGTGCCAGCAGTTACGGGGACAGGGGCGCGGTATCACCCCTCCACTTT
>.|15|TRBV4-2|TRBJ1-4|.
CASSQVGRGDEKLFF
TGTGCCAGCAGCCAAGTCGGCAGGGGCGATGAAAAACTGTTTTTT
>.|17|TRBV11-2|TRBJ2-3|TRBD2
CASSLGRLAGVPDTQYF
TGTGCCAGCAGCTTAGGCCGACTAGCGGGAGTCCCAGATACGCAGTATTTT
>.|14|TRBV20-1|TRBJ2-7|TRBD2
CSASSLAGLYEQYF
TGCAGTGCTAGTTCTCTAGCGGGACTTTACGAGCAGTACTTC
>.|14|TRBV4-3|TRBJ1-2|.
CASSQEQGTYGYTF
TGCGCCAGCAGCCAAGAACAGGGCACCTATGGCTACACCTTC
>.|12|TRBV15|TRBJ2-2|.
CATSRHSGELFF
TGTGCCACCAGCAGGCACTCCGGGGAGCTGTTTTTT
>.|13|TRBV2|TRBJ1-5|.
CASTDQGGQPQHF
TGTGCCAGCACCGACCAGGGAGGTCAGCCCCAGCATTTT
>.|15|TRBV6-5|TRBJ2-7|TRBD2
CASSYSTSGSYEQYF
TGTGCCAGCAGTTACTCGACTAGCGGATCCTACGAGCAGTACTTC
>once|14|TRBV6-5|TRBJ2-5|TRBD1
CASLTGFQRETQYF
TGTGCCAGCTTGACAGGGTTCCAGAGGGAGACCCAGTACTTC
>once|15|TRBV6-5|TRBJ1-3|.
CASTKSRRSGNTIYF
TGTGCCAGCACCAAATCTCGTCGGTCGGGAAACACCATATATTTT
>.|15|TRBV2|TRBJ2-4|.
CASRDKQGRENIQYF
TGTGCCAGCAGGGATAAACAGGGTAGGGAAAACATTCAGTACTTC
>.|15|TRBV14|TRBJ2-7|TRBD1
CASSRAGTGSYEQYF
TGTGCCAGCAGTAGGGCCGGGACAGGGTCTTACGAGCAGTACTTC
>.|11|TRBV3-1/TRBV3-2|TRBJ1-2|.
CASSQDIVVLF
TGTGCCAGCAGCCAAGATATTGTAGTGCTCTTC
>.|14|TRBV27|TRBJ2-5|TRBD1
CASRPLGGKETQYF
TGTGCCAGCAGACCTCTAGGGGGCAAAGAGACCCAGTACTTC
>.|13|TRBV9|TRBJ1-2|.
CASRADGFYGYTF
TGTGCCAGCAGAGCGGACGGGTTCTATGGCTACACCTTC
>.|11|TRBV29-1|TRBJ1-2|.
CSVERQDGYTF
TGCAGCGTTGAAAGACAGGATGGCTACACCTTC
>.|15|TRBV19|TRBJ1-5|TRBD1
CASSIGRQGHQPQHF
TGTGCCAGTAGTATAGGGAGACAGGGACATCAGCCCCAGCATTTT
>.|16|TRBV18|TRBJ1-5|TRBD1
CASSPIGTGGLAPQHF
TGTGCCAGCTCACCGATAGGGACAGGGGGTTTAGCGCCCCAGCATTTT
>.|15|TRBV5-1|TRBJ2-7|TRBD2
CASSPPTSVSYEQYF
TGCGCCAGCAGCCCACCTACTAGCGTCTCCTACGAGCAGTACTTC
>.|16|TRBV5-4|TRBJ2-1|.
CASSIGTRHGYNEQFF
TGTGCCAGCAGCATAGGGACTCGGCACGGCTACAATGAGCAGTTCTTC
>.|18|TRBV18|TRBJ2-3|TRBD2
CASSPLGLAGGRGDTQYF
TGTGCCAGCTCACCATTGGGACTAGCGGGGGGCCGCGGAGATACGCAGTATTTT
>.|13|TRBV28|TRBJ1-1|.
CASSQGGGTEAFF
TGTGCCAGCAGCCAAGGGGGGGGCACTGAAGCTTTCTTT
>.|13|TRBV12-3/TRBV12-4|TRBJ1-4|.
CASSFLYNEKLFF
TGTGCCAGCAGTTTTCTCTATAATGAAAAACTGTTTTTT
>.|14|TRBV29-1|TRBJ1-3|.
CSVDERGSGNTIYF
TGCAGCGTTGATGAAAGGGGGTCTGGAAACACCATATATTTT
>.|14|TRBV11-2|TRBJ1-1|.
CASSSEVGHSEAFF
TGTGCCAGCAGCTCCGAAGTGGGGCACAGTGAAGCTTTCTTT
>.|14|TRBV11-2|TRBJ2-3|.
CASSFDRSTDTQYF
TGTGCCAGCAGCTTTGACAGGAGCACAGATACGCAGTATTTT
>.|13|TRBV3-1/TRBV3-2|TRBJ2-3|.
CASSQARTDTQYF
TGTGCCAGCAGCCAAGCGAGAACAGATACGCAGTATTTT
>.|15|TRBV11-2|TRBJ2-7|TRBD1
CASSPGPTGGYEQYF
TGTGCCAGCAGCCCTGGGCCGACAGGGGGCTACGAGCAGTACTTC